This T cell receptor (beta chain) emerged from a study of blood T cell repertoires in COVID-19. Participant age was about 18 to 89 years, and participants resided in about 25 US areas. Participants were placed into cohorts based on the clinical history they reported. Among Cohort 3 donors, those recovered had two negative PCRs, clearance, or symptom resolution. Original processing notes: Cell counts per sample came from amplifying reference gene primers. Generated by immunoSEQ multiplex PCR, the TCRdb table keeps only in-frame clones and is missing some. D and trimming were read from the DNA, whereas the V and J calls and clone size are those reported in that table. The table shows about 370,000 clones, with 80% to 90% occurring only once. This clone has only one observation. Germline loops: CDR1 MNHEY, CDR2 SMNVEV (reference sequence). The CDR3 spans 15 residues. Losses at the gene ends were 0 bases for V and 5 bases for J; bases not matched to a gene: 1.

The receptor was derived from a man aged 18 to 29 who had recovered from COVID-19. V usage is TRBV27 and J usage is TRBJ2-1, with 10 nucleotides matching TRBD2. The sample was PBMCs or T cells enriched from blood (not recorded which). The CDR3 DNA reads TGTGCCAGCAGTTTATCACTAGCGGGGAACAATGAGCAGTTCTTC. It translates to CASSLSLAGNNEQFF.